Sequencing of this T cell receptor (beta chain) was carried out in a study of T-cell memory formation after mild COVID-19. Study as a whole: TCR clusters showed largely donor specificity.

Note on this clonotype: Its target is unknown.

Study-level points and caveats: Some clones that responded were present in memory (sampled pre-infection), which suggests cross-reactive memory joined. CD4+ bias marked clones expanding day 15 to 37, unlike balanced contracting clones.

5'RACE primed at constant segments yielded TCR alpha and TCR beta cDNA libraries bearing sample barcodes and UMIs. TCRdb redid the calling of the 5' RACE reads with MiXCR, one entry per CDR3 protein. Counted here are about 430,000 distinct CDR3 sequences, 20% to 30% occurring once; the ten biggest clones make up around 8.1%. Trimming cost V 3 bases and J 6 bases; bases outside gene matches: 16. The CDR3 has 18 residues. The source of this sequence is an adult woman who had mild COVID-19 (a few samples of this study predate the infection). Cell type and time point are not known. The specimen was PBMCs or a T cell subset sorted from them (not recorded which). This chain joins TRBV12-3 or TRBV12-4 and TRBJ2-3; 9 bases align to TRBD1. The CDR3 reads CASSFRDRVEKWGDTQYF. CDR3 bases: TGTGCCAGCAGTTTCCGGGACAGGGTCGAAAAGTGGGGGGATACGCAGTATTTT.